The 15 T cell receptor beta chains below were found in one sample sequenced in a study of blood T cell repertoires in COVID-19. Assay used: immunoSEQ multiplex PCR; TCRdb lists only in-frame clones, some missing. The data contain a few hundred thousand clones, 70% to 90% of them seen just once; the ten biggest clones take up around 2%. Sequenced sample: PBMCs or T cells enriched from blood (not recorded which). All receptors come from a woman in her fifties or sixties in a cohort exposed to, infected with or recovered from COVID-19 (not recorded which).

The rearrangement links TRBV7-6 to TRBJ1-1; D is perhaps TRBD1 (6 bases). The CDR3 has 13 residues. Germline loops: CDR1 SGHVS, CDR2 FNYEAQ. V lost 1 base and J lost 8, with 11 bases in between. CDR3 DNA sequence: TGTGCCAGCAGCTTAGGCATCCAGGGGGAAGCTTTCTTT. Amino acids: CASSLGIQGEAFF.

This chain links TRBV2 with TRBJ2-7, with 8 bases matching TRBD2. Trimming took 5 bases from V and 3 from J; bases not matched to a gene: 12. This CDR3 has 16 residues. The germline V gene encodes CDR1 SNHLY and CDR2 FYNNEI. CDR3 loop: CASSRAGGLNDYEQYF. CDR3 nucleotides: TGTGCCAGCAGTCGGGCGGGGGGCCTCAACGACTACGAGCAGTACTTC.

The rearrangement joins TRBV19 to TRBJ2-1, with TRBD1 matching over 7 bases. The trim removed 6 bases at V and 4 bases at J, leaving 6 bases unmatched. The CDR3 length is 14 residues. CDR1 LNHDA and CDR2 SQIVND come from the germline V gene (reference sequence). CDR3 coding DNA: TGTGCCAGTAGGACCGGGACAGAATACAATGAGCAGTTCTTC. Residues: CASRTGTEYNEQFF. The entire variable domain, with the rest obtained from reference TRBV19 and TRBJ2-1, is as follows: DGGITQSPKYLFRKEGQNVTLSCEQNLNHDAMYWYRQDPGQGLRLIYYSQIVNDFQKGDIAEGYSVSREKKESFPLTVTSAQKNPTAFYLCASRTGTEYNEQFFGPGTRLTVL.

This clone showed up just once. The chain couples TRBV12-2 to TRBJ2-5; whether TRBD2, the table's D call, matches the DNA was not checked. TRBV12-2 is designated a pseudogene. The length of the CDR3 is 15 residues. CDR3 region: CASRLELAGKETQYF. The CDR3 coding sequence is TGTGCAAGTCGCTTAGAGCTAGCGGGAAAAGAGACCCAGTACTTC.

The genes are TRBV19 and TRBJ1-1; D is undetermined. The CDR3 spans 15 residues. Germline CDR1 LNHDA, CDR2 SQIVND (reference sequence). The V and J ends lost 8 bases and 0 bases respectively, with 16 bases between them. This chain's CDR3 is CASRLTGPMNTEAFF. The CDR3 DNA reads TGTGCCAGTCGATTGACGGGTCCCATGAACACTGAAGCTTTCTTT.

This chain links TRBV6-5 with TRBJ2-1, with TRBD2 matching over 7 bases. Trimming at V came to 6 bases and at J to 9 bases, leaving 11 bases not matched to a gene. Germline values: CDR1 MNHEY, CDR2 SVGAGI. The CDR3 is 14 amino acids. For the CDR3, the DNA is TGTGCCAGCAGGAGGGCGGGAGAAGGGCTTGAGCAGTTCTTC. Translation: CASRRAGEGLEQFF.

The chain combines TRBV29-1 with TRBJ1-1; 7 nucleotides agree with TRBD1. The CDR3 consists of 12 residues. The germline gives CDR1 SQVTM, CDR2 ANQGSEA. V was clipped by 5 bases and J by 4 bases; unmatched bases: 4. In nucleotides, the CDR3 is TGCAGCGTTATGACAGGGAGCACTGAAGCTTTCTTT. Translating gives CSVMTGSTEAFF. Combining the CDR3 with reference TRBV29-1 and TRBJ1-1 gives the whole variable domain SAVISQKPSRDICQRGTSLTIQCQVDSQVTMMFWYRQQPGQSLTLIATANQGSEATYESGFVIDKFPISRPNLTFSTLTVSNMSPEDSSIYLCSVMTGSTEAFFGQGTRLTVV.

The CDR3 here is CASSLWWASGRADNEQFF. The CDR3 nucleotides are TGTGCCAGCAGTTTATGGTGGGCTAGCGGGAGGGCCGACAATGAGCAGTTCTTC. The chain has TRBV28 and TRBJ2-1; TRBD2 aligns across 12 bases. Germline V gene sequence: CDR1 MDHEN, CDR2 SYDVKM. The length of the CDR3 is 18 residues. Trimming removed 0 bases from V and 5 bases from J; junction bases left unmatched: 8.

This chain connects TRBV7-2 to TRBJ2-2, with D uncertain. The CDR3 length is 14 residues. Germline CDR1 is SGHTA and CDR2 is FQGNSA. V lost 3 bases, J lost 3 bases, and 8 bases lay in between. The DNA for the CDR3 is TGTGCCAGCAGCTTGGATCGGGACACCGGGGAGCTGTTTTTT. Encoded protein: CASSLDRDTGELFF.

There are many counts of this clone. The sample has other DNA sequences that encode this CDR3 too. V gene TRBV9 combines with J gene TRBJ2-1, with 11 bases lining up with TRBD2. Germline CDR1 SGDLS, CDR2 YYNGEE. The CDR3 has 15 residues. V lost 3 bases to trimming and J lost 7 bases; unmatched junction nucleotides: 6. For the CDR3, the DNA is TGTGCCAGCAGCGCTACTAGCGGGAGAACGAATGAGCAGTTCTTC. The encoded protein is CASSATSGRTNEQFF.

This clone was counted once. V usage is TRBV6-5 and J usage is TRBJ2-1, with 9 nucleotides matching TRBD2. The trim removed 6 bases at V and 7 bases at J, leaving 7 bases unmatched. Germline V gene data show CDR1 as MNHEY and CDR2 as SVGAGI. This CDR3 spans 14 amino acids. The CDR3 reads CASRPGLAINEQFF. CDR3 nucleotides: TGTGCCAGCAGGCCGGGACTAGCCATTAATGAGCAGTTCTTC.

This chain links TRBV6-4 with TRBJ1-6; TRBD1 might be the D (6 bases). Trimming removed 3 bases at V and 10 bases at J, with 13 bases between. The CDR3 totals 14 residues. Germline assignment: CDR1 MRHNA and CDR2 SNTAGT. This CDR3 is CASSEAGGGSPLHF. The CDR3 DNA reads TGTGCCAGCAGTGAAGCTGGGGGCGGCTCACCCCTCCACTTT.

The chain has TRBV11-2 and TRBJ2-7; 7 nucleotides align to TRBD2. Losses at the gene ends were 3 bases for V and 3 bases for J; bases not matched to a gene: 11. CDR3 size: 16 residues. The V gene's germline CDR1 is SGHAT and CDR2 FQNNGV. The CDR3 DNA reads as TGTGCCAGCAGCTTTGGGGGAAGCGGGATGGGCTACGAGCAGTACTTC. Protein sequence: CASSFGGSGMGYEQYF.

V is TRBV5-1 and J is TRBJ2-7; 9 positions match TRBD2. The CDR3 is 16 residues long. Trimming removed 3 bases from V and 2 bases from J; junction bases left unmatched: 9. Germline V gene lookup returns CDR1 SGHRS and CDR2 YFSETQ. CDR3 amino acids: CASSSSFSGRTYEQYF. As DNA, the CDR3 is TGCGCCAGCAGCTCCTCATTTAGCGGGAGAACCTACGAGCAGTACTTC. The variable domain in full, with the rest retrieved from reference TRBV5-1 and TRBJ2-7, is KAGVTQTPRYLIKTRGQQVTLSCSPISGHRSVSWYQQTPGQGLQFLFEYFSETQRNKGNFPGRFSGRQFSNSRSEMNVSTLELGDSALYLCASSSSFSGRTYEQYFGPGTRLTVT.

The count of this clone is one. The V gene is TRBV5-4, the J gene TRBJ2-1; 14 nucleotides align to TRBD2. Trimming cost V 9 bases and J 4 bases; bases outside gene matches: 6. Germline loops: CDR1 SGHNT, CDR2 YYREEE (reference sequence). The CDR3 covers 15 residues. This chain's CDR3 is CATGTSGGPYNEQFF. The DNA for the CDR3 is TGTGCCACCGGGACTAGCGGGGGACCGTACAATGAGCAGTTCTTC.